The 24 T cell receptor beta chains reported below all come from one sample, sequenced in a study of T cell repertoires in urothelial bladder cancer. The assay was immunoSEQ multiplex PCR, and TCRdb's table has in-frame clones only and misses some. The table includes thousands of clones, about 75% detected once. The sequencing input was tumor-infiltrating cells from bladder cancer. These receptors all stem from a human donor with urothelial carcinoma.

The V call is TRBV18, the J call TRBJ2-5; no clear D. The CDR3 runs to 12 residues. Germline-derived CDR1 and CDR2 are KGHSH and LQKENI. Deletions cut 3 bases from V and 5 bases from J, with 7 bases between. In DNA form, the CDR3 reads TGTGCCAGCTCACCTTACCGGGAGACCCAGTACTTC. Translation: CASSPYRETQYF.

This chain joins TRBV2 and TRBJ1-4; a weak D match, TRBD1 (6 bases). This CDR3 region has 14 residues. V was clipped by 3 bases and J by 8 bases, with 13 bases between them. Germline-derived CDR1 and CDR2 are SNHLY and FYNNEI. CDR3 coding DNA: TGTGCCAGCAGTGAGGGGGGGGCCCGCGAAAAACTGTTTTTT. It translates to CASSEGGAREKLFF.

J is TRBJ2-3 and V is TRBV6-5, with 8 nucleotides matching TRBD1. The CDR3 sequence is 14 residues long. The ends lost 7 bases at V and 5 bases at J; junction bases unmatched: 8. CDR1 MNHEY and CDR2 SVGAGI come from the germline V gene. CDR3 nucleotide sequence: TGTGCCAGCACCGACAGGGGAGGAGGAGATACGCAGTATTTT. Its translation: CASTDRGGGDTQYF.

J is TRBJ2-1 and V is TRBV4-3, with 9 positions matching TRBD1. With V trimmed by 3 bases and J by 6 bases, 9 bases remained unmatched. The CDR3 runs 16 residues. Germline CDR1 and CDR2: LGHNA and YSLEER. In nucleotides, the CDR3 is TGCGCCAGCAGCCAGGATGGACAGGGGAGGTCCAATGAGCAGTTCTTC. Translated: CASSQDGQGRSNEQFF.

The V call is TRBV7-8, the J call TRBJ2-5, with 7 bases identical to TRBD1. This CDR3 region has 15 residues. Trimming cost V 10 bases and J 2 bases; bases outside gene matches: 13. Germline CDR1 reads SGHVS; CDR2 reads FQNEAQ. CDR3 region: CATETVRDSQETQYF. CDR3 sequence (DNA): TGTGCCACAGAGACCGTCCGGGACAGTCAAGAGACCCAGTACTTC.

The chain uses TRBV2 and TRBJ2-5; D remains ambiguous. Trimming cost V 4 bases and J 5 bases, with 5 bases left between them. The CDR3 extends over 11 amino acids. Germline assignment: CDR1 SNHLY and CDR2 FYNNEI. CDR3 region: CASSVRETQYF. The CDR3, as DNA: TGTGCCAGCAGTGTCCGGGAGACCCAGTACTTC.

This clone was observed a handful of times. The chain has TRBV25-1 and TRBJ1-1; unclear D gene. The germline gives CDR1 MGHDK, CDR2 SYGVNS. Trimming took off 4 bases at V and 3 bases at J, with 3 bases between the two ends. CDR3 length: 11 amino acids. The CDR3 loop reads CASSGDTEAFF. CDR3 nucleotide sequence: TGTGCCAGCAGTGGGGACACTGAAGCTTTCTTT.

The sample holds one count of this clone. The rearrangement joins TRBV19 to TRBJ2-3, with a weak D call TRBD2 (6 bases). Trimming took 5 bases from V and 4 from J, leaving 16 bases between them. The CDR3 has 15 amino acids. From germline, CDR1 is LNHDA and CDR2 SQIVND (reference sequence). In DNA form, the CDR3 reads TGTGCCAGTAGTCAAGTTGTGGGGGGAGCAGATACGCAGTATTTT. Encoded protein: CASSQVVGGADTQYF.

This chain connects TRBV10-3 to TRBJ2-3; 7 nucleotides match TRBD2. CDR1 is ENHRY, CDR2 SYGVKD, per germline. The V gene end was trimmed by 10 bases and the J gene end by 3 bases; junction bases not matched to a gene: 10. The CDR3 consists of 14 residues. DNA for the CDR3: TGTGCCACCCGGGGGGAGGATGGGACAGATACGCAGTATTTT. Residues: CATRGEDGTDTQYF.

The chain employs TRBV15 and TRBJ2-1, with 13 bases that match TRBD2. This CDR3 region has 18 residues. With V trimmed by 1 base and J by 0 bases, 3 bases remained unmatched. The germline V gene encodes CDR1 LNHNV and CDR2 YYDKDF (reference sequence). CDR3 sequence reads: CATSRGLAGGTSYNEQFF. The CDR3 nucleotides are TGTGCCACCAGCAGAGGACTAGCGGGAGGTACCTCCTACAATGAGCAGTTCTTC.

V usage is TRBV19 and J usage is TRBJ1-1; a possible D gene is TRBD1 (6 bases). This CDR3 contains 13 residues. V was clipped by 8 bases and J by 2 bases, with 12 bases between them. From germline, CDR1 is LNHDA and CDR2 SQIVND (reference sequence). The CDR3 DNA reads TGTGCCAGTCGGGCAGGGACAAACACTGAAGCTTTCTTT. Amino acids: CASRAGTNTEAFF. The entire variable domain, with the rest obtained from reference TRBV19 and TRBJ1-1, is as follows: DGGITQSPKYLFRKEGQNVTLSCEQNLNHDAMYWYRQDPGQGLRLIYYSQIVNDFQKGDIAEGYSVSREKKESFPLTVTSAQKNPTAFYLCASRAGTNTEAFFGQGTRLTVV.

The rearrangement uses TRBV29-1 and TRBJ2-7, with TRBD1 matching 12 bases. This CDR3 spans 15 amino acids. Germline V gene data show CDR1 as SQVTM and CDR2 as ANQGSEA. The V gene end was trimmed by 5 bases and the J gene end by 0 bases; junction bases not matched to a gene: 5. CDR3 sequence: CSVLPGQGASYEQYF. The DNA for the CDR3 is TGCAGCGTTCTACCGGGACAGGGGGCCTCCTACGAGCAGTACTTC.

J is TRBJ2-3 and V is TRBV4-3; D is possibly TRBD2 (5 bases). Germline-derived CDR1 and CDR2 are LGHNA and YSLEER. This CDR3 is 15 amino acids long. Deletions cut 0 bases from V and 2 bases from J, with 9 bases between. This CDR3 reads CASSQERSDTDTQYF. Here the CDR3 DNA reads TGCGCCAGCAGCCAAGAGCGTAGCGACACAGATACGCAGTATTTT.

The chain is built from TRBV7-9 and TRBJ2-5; possible D gene TRBD1, 5 bases. The CDR3 consists of 14 residues. Trimming pared 5 bases from V and 3 bases from J, leaving 13 bases between. CDR1 and CDR2 (germline): SEHNR, FQNEAQ (reference sequence). CDR3 loop: CASSQTMTEETQYF. CDR3 in DNA: TGTGCCAGCAGCCAAACGATGACAGAAGAGACCCAGTACTTC.

The chain combines TRBV7-2 with TRBJ1-1, with 7 nucleotides matching TRBD1. After removal of 4 bases from V and 6 bases from J, the junction contained 8 bases not matched to a gene. This CDR3 spans 14 amino acids. Germline V gene sequence: CDR1 SGHTA, CDR2 FQGNSA. Here the CDR3 reads CASSSRQGAPEAFF. The CDR3 coding sequence is TGTGCCAGCAGCTCAAGACAGGGTGCACCTGAAGCTTTCTTT.

The chain has TRBV30 and TRBJ2-1; tentatively, D is TRBD2 (6 bases). The CDR3 length is 13 residues. The germline V gene encodes CDR1 GTSNPN and CDR2 SVGIG (reference sequence). The ends were cut back, 1 base at V and 5 bases at J, with 9 bases in the middle. The CDR3: CAWSGGLNNEQFF. Here the CDR3 DNA reads TGTGCCTGGAGTGGGGGACTCAACAATGAGCAGTTCTTC.

The gene calls are TRBV7-8 and TRBJ2-1, with TRBD2 matching 11 bases. V gave up 3 bases and J gave up 3 bases; unmatched junction bases: 1. CDR3 length: 15 residues. Germline CDR1 reads SGHVS; CDR2 reads FQNEAQ. This CDR3 reads CASSFSGGGYNEQFF. CDR3 coding DNA: TGTGCCAGCAGCTTTAGCGGGGGGGGCTACAATGAGCAGTTCTTC.

V is TRBV6-1 and J is TRBJ2-7; maybe TRBD2 (6 bases). Trimming pared 6 bases from V and 5 bases from J, leaving 20 bases between. Germline loops: CDR1 MNHNS, CDR2 SASEGT. The CDR3 loop spans 15 amino acids. The CDR3 DNA reads TGTGCCAGCAGGGGGAGTGGGGGGTCGATACACGAGCAGTACTTC. Amino acids: CASRGSGGSIHEQYF.

The chain is built from TRBV7-2 and TRBJ2-5, with 9 nucleotides matching TRBD1. Germline V lookup: CDR1 SGHTA, CDR2 FQGNSA. The CDR3 totals 14 residues. V was pared by 5 bases and J by 4 bases, with 5 bases of the junction left unmatched. The DNA of the CDR3 is TGTGCCAGCAGCAGTGGACAGGGGCGAGAGACCCAGTACTTC. Its translation: CASSSGQGRETQYF.

The chain recombines TRBV5-6 with TRBJ1-2; no clear D gene. The CDR3 runs to 13 residues. V shed 1 base and J shed 8 bases, with 12 bases lying between them. CDR1 is SGHDT, CDR2 YYEEEE, per germline. CDR3 in DNA: TGTGCCAGCAGCTTGCCCCAGGTTTCGGGCTACACCTTC. Translating gives CASSLPQVSGYTF.

This clone was recorded a few times. The rearrangement joins TRBV27 to TRBJ2-7; D perhaps matches TRBD2 (6 bases). The V end was cut by 10 bases, the J end by 6 bases, with 19 bases between. Germline assignment: CDR1 MNHEY and CDR2 SMNVEV (reference sequence). The CDR3 has 13 amino acids. The CDR3 DNA sequence: TGTGCCACATTAGCGGTCCCTCGATGCGAGCAGTACTTC. Protein sequence: CATLAVPRCEQYF.

The chain has TRBV5-1 and TRBJ1-6; D gene unclear. The CDR3 contains 15 residues. Germline V gene lookup returns CDR1 SGHRS and CDR2 YFSETQ. With 0 bases removed from V and 8 bases from J, the gap between germline ends came to 12 bases. The CDR3 DNA reads TGCGCCAGCAGCTTGGCCGAGCTCAAAGATTCACCCCTCCACTTT. The encoded protein is CASSLAELKDSPLHF.

The rearrangement uses TRBV30 and TRBJ2-1, with a weak D call TRBD2 (5 bases). V was shortened by 2 bases and J by 2 bases, with 13 bases between the two germline ends. The CDR3 consists of 15 residues. CDR1 and CDR2 (germline): GTSNPN, SVGIG (reference sequence). CDR3 sequence: CAWSRGSGAYNEQFF. CDR3 coding DNA: TGTGCCTGGAGTAGAGGGAGTGGGGCCTACAATGAGCAGTTCTTC.

This rearrangement joins TRBV2 to TRBJ1-5; D is unclear. This CDR3 spans 14 amino acids. Germline CDR1 is SNHLY and CDR2 is FYNNEI. Trimming left V 4 bases short and J 3 bases short, with 10 bases between. The CDR3 bases are TGTGCCAGCAGTGCAGAATCCCTCAATCAGCCCCAGCATTTT. Translating it yields CASSAESLNQPQHF.